These T cell receptor beta chains were read from a single sample in a study of blood T cell repertoires in COVID-19. Sequencing used immunoSEQ multiplex PCR; TCRdb keeps in-frame clones, though not all of them. In the table there are about 110,000 clones, approximately 90% of which are singletons. Source material: peripheral blood. Every receptor here comes from a woman aged 50 to 65 with acute or convalescent COVID-19. The CDR3 runs from the conserved cysteine through the conserved F or W. Each record gives: CDR3 protein, J gene, V gene.

CASSPLGQGPRSGYTF | TRBJ1-2 | TRBV6-6
CSASGTSGRQETQYF | TRBJ2-5 | TRBV20-1
CASSPQGAQETQYF | TRBJ2-5 | TRBV5-1
CASSLGASTGANVLTF | TRBJ2-6 | TRBV5-4
CASSLVPSGRETQYF | TRBJ2-5 | TRBV7-6
CASSLSTASGNTIYF | TRBJ1-3 | TRBV18
CASSLTGSLAGNTIYF | TRBJ1-3 | TRBV5-1
CASSRSGGSNEKLFF | TRBJ1-4 | TRBV28
CASSPGRLAGINNEQFF | TRBJ2-1 | TRBV19
CASSLERTVAPLHF | TRBJ1-6 | TRBV11-2
CASSLQGAMTEAFF | TRBJ1-1 | TRBV2
CASTLTFGEQFF | TRBJ2-1 | TRBV12-3/TRBV12-4
CASRDRGTDTQYF | TRBJ2-3 | TRBV19
CASSPLREVAFF | TRBJ1-1 | TRBV18
CASSPTIGGDSEAFF | TRBJ1-1 | TRBV5-1
CASSVAVGRGYEQYF | TRBJ2-7 | TRBV9
CSVPGTSGTGELFF | TRBJ2-2 | TRBV29-1
CASRMEGAKGYNEQFF | TRBJ2-1 | TRBV3-1/TRBV3-2
CASSPQGNQPQHF | TRBJ1-5 | TRBV7-2
CASAYRDRGLEQYF | TRBJ2-7 | TRBV5-1
CASSRGTIDNEQFF | TRBJ2-1 | TRBV5-1
CASSFSRDNEKLFF | TRBJ1-4 | TRBV7-2
CASSQHPRSDTQYF | TRBJ2-3 | TRBV3-1/TRBV3-2
CASSRRTGIYEQYF | TRBJ2-7 | TRBV14
CASGETRTDTQYF | TRBJ2-3 | TRBV2
CATSEGGKVSYNEQFF | TRBJ2-1 | TRBV24-1
CASSKRLDGGGELFF | TRBJ2-2 | TRBV6-5
CASSLARGRGTEAFF | TRBJ1-1 | TRBV5-1
CASRKTPWTGDYEQYF | TRBJ2-7 | TRBV5-5
CASSYEGRYGYTF | TRBJ1-2 | TRBV12-3/TRBV12-4
CASSLSGYEQYF | TRBJ2-7 | TRBV5-5
CASSGGGGLPLRYEQYF | TRBJ2-7 | TRBV27
CASSLPADPTDTQYF | TRBJ2-3 | TRBV3-1/TRBV3-2
CASSIWGGSGYEQYF | TRBJ2-7 | TRBV19
CASSMRLAGYEQYF | TRBJ2-7 | TRBV19
CASSQRVYNSPLHF | TRBJ1-6 | TRBV27
CASRKGTSGRAGTGELFF | TRBJ2-2 | TRBV11-2
CASSEIGGGSNQPQHF | TRBJ1-5 | TRBV6-1
CASTKRAGGFTDTQYF | TRBJ2-3 | TRBV27
CASSLGEYQETQYF | TRBJ2-5 | TRBV7-9
CASSSTGANTEAFF | TRBJ1-1 | TRBV28
CASSQVARDREKLFF | TRBJ1-4 | TRBV4-2
CASSPRGADSNTGELFF | TRBJ2-2 | TRBV18
CASRGGADTQYF | TRBJ2-3 | TRBV28
CASSLTSGQGVHEQYF | TRBJ2-7 | TRBV5-1
CASRRTSGADTQYF | TRBJ2-3 | TRBV6-5
CASSLGLAGGADTQYF | TRBJ2-3 | TRBV19
CASSGAWNTEAFF | TRBJ1-1 | TRBV19
CASSQDKRLAFQTQYF | TRBJ2-5 | TRBV14
CSVGDFRGYTF | TRBJ1-2 | TRBV29-1
CASSAYAGQHTYEQYF | TRBJ2-7 | TRBV9
CATGQSGTDTQYF | TRBJ2-3 | TRBV24-1
CASSIGGGTTSTDTQYF | TRBJ2-3 | TRBV19
CASSVRDRAGLPYNEQFF | TRBJ2-1 | TRBV9